These 22 T cell receptor beta chains were all obtained from the same sample, sequenced in a study of T cells in tuberculosis (dated by TCRdb to 2016 to 2018). The time point label here, explained by the study, means: new active TB diagnosis, blood taken before or within 7 days of starting treatment. The library was prepared using the immunoSEQ multiplex PCR assay. Here the immuneACCESS table is served through TCRdb, limited to in-frame sequences with V and J called. Missing clones are a known gap in these copies; in checked studies unresolved V genes cover under half, and the rest lacks a known reason. The sample data list 25,000 to 35,000 clones, and roughly 83% of these were observed just once. Of the sample, more than 4% is held by the ten largest clones. The sample was PBMCs, taken at tuberculosis diagnosis. These receptors were obtained from an adult with tuberculosis.

The V and J genes are TRBV9 and TRBJ2-3; maybe TRBD2 (7 bases). Germline V gene sequence: CDR1 SGDLS, CDR2 YYNGEE. Trimming cost V 2 bases and J 0 bases, with 13 bases left between them. The CDR3 is 16 amino acids. The CDR3 here is CASSVGGATSTDTQYF. CDR3 nucleotide sequence: TGTGCCAGCAGCGTGGGGGGGGCGACTAGCACAGATACGCAGTATTTT.

The chain recombines TRBV2 with TRBJ2-3; TRBD2 agrees at 11 bases. Germline-derived CDR1 and CDR2 are SNHLY and FYNNEI. V lost 0 bases and J lost 8; bases outside the gene matches: 1. The CDR3 spans 14 residues. CDR3 DNA sequence: TGTGCCAGCAGTGAAGCCCTAGCGGGAGGTACGCAGTATTTT. Protein sequence: CASSEALAGGTQYF.

The chain recombines TRBV9 with TRBJ2-2; 9 nucleotides agree with TRBD1. V shed 4 bases, J shed 4 bases, and the junction held 14 bases outside the gene matches. This CDR3 contains 18 residues. The germline CDR1 and CDR2 sequences are SGDLS and YYNGEE. The CDR3 coding sequence is TGTGCCAGCAGCACCGGACAGGGGAGCGGCGGGAGCACCGGGGAGCTGTTTTTT. Its translation is CASSTGQGSGGSTGELFF.

The V gene is TRBV4-1, the J gene TRBJ2-7; 8 bases line up with TRBD1. The ends lost 3 bases at V and 2 bases at J; junction bases unmatched: 3. Germline assignment: CDR1 MGHRA and CDR2 YSYEKL. There are 14 residues in the CDR3. For the CDR3, the DNA is TGCGCCAGCAGCCAGAGGGACAGGACCTACGAGCAGTACTTC. This codes for CASSQRDRTYEQYF.

This chain links TRBV6-1 with TRBJ2-5, with 7 bases identical to TRBD1. The V gene end was trimmed by 6 bases and the J gene end by 4 bases; junction bases not matched to a gene: 8. In germline, CDR1 is MNHNS, CDR2 SASEGT. The CDR3 contains 14 residues. As DNA, the CDR3 is TGTGCCAGCAGCCTCTCCCCAGGGGGAGAGACCCAGTACTTC. It encodes CASSLSPGGETQYF.

The V call is TRBV5-1, the J call TRBJ1-1; 8 bases line up with TRBD1. This CDR3 is built from 15 residues. V trimming: 4 bases; J trimming: 5 bases; junction bases outside the gene matches: 10. Per the germline V gene, CDR1 is SGHRS and CDR2 is YFSETQ. This CDR3 is CASSDGQGGRTEAFF. CDR3 bases: TGCGCCAGCAGCGATGGACAGGGAGGAAGAACTGAAGCTTTCTTT.

The chain employs TRBV19 and TRBJ2-3; perhaps TRBD2 as D (6 bases). The CDR3 is 15 amino acids. In germline, CDR1 is LNHDA, CDR2 SQIVND (reference sequence). V lost 4 bases to trimming and J lost 2 bases, with 13 bases between them. The CDR3 spells CASSKGGATTDTQYF. Here the CDR3 DNA reads TGTGCCAGTAGTAAGGGCGGGGCTACCACAGATACGCAGTATTTT.

The J gene is TRBJ1-5, the V gene TRBV7-9, with D possibly TRBD1 on 6 matching bases. CDR1 and CDR2 from the germline V gene are SEHNR and FQNEAQ (reference sequence). CDR3 length: 16 amino acids. V was clipped by 5 bases and J by 1 base, with 15 bases between them. The CDR3: CASSQTAGVSNQPQHF. The DNA for the CDR3 is TGTGCCAGCAGCCAAACGGCAGGGGTGAGCAATCAGCCCCAGCATTTT.

This clone has just one count. This chain joins TRBV2 and TRBJ2-3, with D possibly being TRBD1 (5 bases). This CDR3 has 16 residues. CDR1 is SNHLY, CDR2 FYNNEI, per germline. V lost 3 bases, J lost 6 bases, and 19 bases lay in between. CDR3 coding DNA: TGTGCCAGCAGTGAGGGGCAGCCTTATATCCTGGATACGCAGTATTTT. Protein sequence: CASSEGQPYILDTQYF.

J is TRBJ2-7 and V is TRBV5-6; 8 bases agree with TRBD2. Germline-derived CDR1 and CDR2 are SGHDT and YYEEEE. The CDR3 contains 17 residues. Trimming removed 1 base from V and 4 bases from J; junction bases left unmatched: 13. In DNA, the CDR3 is TGTGCCAGCAGCTTGAGGACTCTAGCGGGCAATTTATACGAGCAGTACTTC. Its protein is CASSLRTLAGNLYEQYF.

V gene TRBV28 combines with J gene TRBJ2-7; 9 bases are shared with TRBD2. CDR3 length equals 13 residues. V was pared by 7 bases and J by 2 bases, with 3 bases of the junction left unmatched. Germline V gene data show CDR1 as MDHEN and CDR2 as SYDVKM. The CDR3 sequence: CASTERGAYEQYF. The CDR3 DNA sequence: TGTGCCAGCACCGAGCGGGGGGCCTACGAGCAGTACTTC.

The chain carries TRBV2 and TRBJ1-3; possible D gene TRBD1, 5 bases. CDR3 length: 17 residues. CDR1 is SNHLY and CDR2 is FYNNEI in the germline V gene. The V end lost 4 bases, the J end lost 0 bases, and 16 bases lay between the germline ends. CDR3 amino acids: CASSVRQGFFSGNTIYF. For the CDR3, the DNA is TGTGCCAGCAGTGTCCGGCAGGGCTTTTTCTCTGGAAACACCATATATTTT.

J is TRBJ1-3 and V is TRBV18; TRBD1 matches at 9 bases. In germline, CDR1 is KGHSH, CDR2 LQKENI. The CDR3 has 13 amino acids. Losses at the gene ends were 3 bases for V and 9 bases for J; bases not matched to a gene: 3. The CDR3 DNA sequence: TGTGCCAGCTCACCGGGACAGGGTGCCACCATATATTTT. Protein sequence: CASSPGQGATIYF.

The CDR3, as DNA: TGTGCCAGCAGTCCCGGGTCAACCTATTCACCCCTCCACTTT. Encoded protein: CASSPGSTYSPLHF. The V gene is TRBV5-6, the J gene TRBJ1-6; D gene unclear. Trimming cost V 5 bases and J 8 bases, with 14 bases left between them. The V gene's germline CDR1 is SGHDT and CDR2 YYEEEE. This CDR3 spans 14 amino acids.

The chain links TRBV4-1 to TRBJ2-3; 9 nucleotides align to TRBD2. CDR3 length: 16 residues. V shed 0 bases, J shed 9 bases, and the junction held 10 bases outside the gene matches. The germline CDR1 and CDR2 sequences are MGHRA and YSYEKL. Here the CDR3 DNA reads TGCGCCAGCAGCCAAGAAGGTAGCGGGGGCCTGGGAACGCAGTATTTT. This translates into CASSQEGSGGLGTQYF.

The rearrangement links TRBV6-5 to TRBJ2-2; 7 positions match TRBD1. This CDR3 has 14 residues. The germline V gene has CDR1 MNHEY and CDR2 SVGAGI. The V gene end was trimmed by 5 bases and the J gene end by 6 bases; junction bases not matched to a gene: 6. The CDR3 sequence is CASSRTGTAGELFF. The CDR3, as DNA: TGTGCCAGCAGTCGGACAGGCACCGCCGGGGAGCTGTTTTTT.

The J gene is TRBJ2-7, the V gene TRBV7-3; a weak D match, TRBD1 (6 bases). V lost 4 bases and J lost 6, with 19 bases in between. Germline CDR1 is SGHTA and CDR2 is FQGTGA. The CDR3 consists of 15 residues. The CDR3 DNA reads TGTGCCAGCAGCTCACAGGGTGGGGGCTACGGCGAGCAGTACTTC. This encodes CASSSQGGGYGEQYF. Complete variable domain (other parts from reference TRBV7-3 and TRBJ2-7): GAGVSQTPSNKVTEKGKYVELRCDPISGHTALYWYRQSLGQGPEFLIYFQGTGAADDSGLPNDRFFAVRPEGSVSTLKIQRTERGDSAVYLCASSSQGGGYGEQYFGPGTRLTVT.

The rearrangement links TRBV7-8 to TRBJ2-2, with 7 nucleotides matching TRBD1. Germline CDR1 and CDR2: SGHVS and FQNEAQ. This CDR3 has 15 residues. V dropped 5 bases and J dropped 5; count of bases not matched to a gene: 8. CDR3 amino acids: CASSPRGRGTGELFF. The CDR3 coding sequence is TGTGCCAGCAGCCCCCGGGGCAGGGGGACCGGGGAGCTGTTTTTT.

In this sample, this clone turned up once. The chain recombines TRBV30 with TRBJ2-5, with TRBD1 matching over 9 bases. The CDR3 is 15 residues long. CDR1 is GTSNPN and CDR2 is SVGIG in the germline V gene (reference sequence). Trimming cost V 4 bases and J 4 bases; bases outside gene matches: 10. This chain's CDR3 is CAWTPTGGDRETQYF. The DNA of the CDR3 is TGTGCCTGGACTCCGACAGGGGGGGATAGAGAGACCCAGTACTTC.

The rearrangement links TRBV30 to TRBJ2-7, with D perhaps TRBD1 (8 bases). The germline V gene encodes CDR1 GTSNPN and CDR2 SVGIG (reference sequence). Trimming pared 2 bases from V and 0 bases from J, leaving 17 bases between. The CDR3 extends over 16 amino acids. The DNA for the CDR3 is TGTGCCTGGAGTCGAAACAGGGGGGGGTTCTCCTACGAGCAGTACTTC. Translating it yields CAWSRNRGGFSYEQYF.

This chain uses TRBV2 with TRBJ2-2, with 12 bases aligning to TRBD2. Germline V lookup: CDR1 SNHLY, CDR2 FYNNEI. The junction had 4 bases not matched to a gene; V was cut back by 6 bases and J by 5 bases. The CDR3 spans 15 residues. CDR3 nucleotides: TGTGCCAGCAGGACTAGCGGGGGTTGGACCGGGGAGCTGTTTTTT. Translated: CASRTSGGWTGELFF.

This clone turned up a few times. This chain uses TRBV6-1 with TRBJ2-7, with a tentative D call TRBD1 (5 bases). The V end was cut by 2 bases, the J end by 4 bases, with 12 bases between. Germline-derived CDR1 and CDR2 are MNHNS and SASEGT. The CDR3 covers 14 residues. In DNA, the CDR3 is TGTGCCAGCAGTGAATACAGGACGCCTTACGAGCAGTACTTC. Translation: CASSEYRTPYEQYF.